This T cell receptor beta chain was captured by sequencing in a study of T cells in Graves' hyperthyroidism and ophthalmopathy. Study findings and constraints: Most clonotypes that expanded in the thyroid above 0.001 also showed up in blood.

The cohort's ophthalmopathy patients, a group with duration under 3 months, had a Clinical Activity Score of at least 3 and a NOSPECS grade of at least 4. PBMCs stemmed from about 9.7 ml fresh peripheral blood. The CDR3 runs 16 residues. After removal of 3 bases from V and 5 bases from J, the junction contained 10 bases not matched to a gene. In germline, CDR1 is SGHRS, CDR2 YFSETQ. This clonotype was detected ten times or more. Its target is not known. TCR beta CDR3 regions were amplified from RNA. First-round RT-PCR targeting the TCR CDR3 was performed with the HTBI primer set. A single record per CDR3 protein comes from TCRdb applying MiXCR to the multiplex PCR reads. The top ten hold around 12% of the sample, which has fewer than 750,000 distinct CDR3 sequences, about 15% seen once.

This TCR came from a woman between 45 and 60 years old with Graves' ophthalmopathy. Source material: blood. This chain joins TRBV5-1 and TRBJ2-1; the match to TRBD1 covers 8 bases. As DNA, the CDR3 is TGCGCCAGCAGCTGGACCCCCGGGACAGGCGACAATGAGCAGTTCTTC. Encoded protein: CASSWTPGTGDNEQFF.